A single T cell receptor (beta chain) is shown here with its context. Its specificity is not known. These data are taken from a study of cytomegalovirus exposure and HLA in healthy donors. The PCR made use of 60 Vbeta and 13 Jbeta primers. The data were produced by immunoSEQ multiplex PCR, yet TCRdb's version contains in-frame clones alone and is incomplete. The top ten clones hold roughly 16% of a sample with about 100,000 clones, 55% to 85% of them seen once. Study-wide points: An analysis done earlier found most TCR beta V segments productive about 87% or about 30% of the time.

The material sequenced was PBMCs. This receptor was identified in a woman aged 18-29 years in good health and CMV-seropositive.

The CDR3 nucleotides are TGTGCCAGCAGTGAATCGAGGACAGGGGGTCACGGGGAGCTGTTTTTT. Translating it yields CASSESRTGGHGELFF. V usage is TRBV6-1 and J usage is TRBJ2-2, with 10 bases fitting TRBD1. The CDR3 has 16 residues. Unmatched junction bases numbered 7, after V lost 2 bases and J lost 7 bases. Germline CDR1 is MNHNS and CDR2 is SASEGT.